Each of the 32 T cell receptor beta chains below was sequenced from the same sample in a study of blood T cell repertoires in COVID-19. The table came from immunoSEQ multiplex PCR; TCRdb's copy has only in-frame clones and leaves some out. The sample holds 120,000 to 150,000 clones; roughly 90% are singletons and the top ten take approximately 1.2%. Sequenced input: PBMCs or T cells enriched from blood (not recorded which). The receptors stem from a woman between 25 and 40 years old with acute COVID-19.

V gene TRBV10-3 combines with J gene TRBJ1-2; TRBD1 matches 7 bases. From germline, CDR1 is ENHRY and CDR2 SYGVKD. The V gene end was trimmed by 6 bases and the J gene end by 6 bases; junction bases not matched to a gene: 10. The CDR3 is made up of 14 amino acids. CDR3 coding DNA: TGTGCCATCAGCGAACAGGGGAAAATCGATGGCTACACCTTC. This translates into CAISEQGKIDGYTF.

This clone came up once. The V gene is TRBV5-5, the J gene TRBJ2-5; possible D gene TRBD1, 6 bases. Trimming removed 5 bases at V and 2 bases at J, with 10 bases between. The germline V gene has CDR1 SGHKS and CDR2 YYEKEE (reference sequence). The CDR3 is 13 amino acids. DNA for the CDR3: TGTGCCAGCAGATGGACAGTACAAGAGACCCAGTACTTC. It yields the protein CASRWTVQETQYF.

The rearrangement joins TRBV7-2 to TRBJ2-1; D perhaps matches TRBD2 (6 bases). Germline assignment: CDR1 SGHTA and CDR2 FQGNSA. The CDR3 runs to 15 residues. V was pared by 5 bases and J by 9 bases, with 20 bases between. CDR3 DNA: TGTGCCAGCAGCCGCTTGGGAGGAATGGGGAGTGAGCAGTTCTTC. It specifies CASSRLGGMGSEQFF.

This clone was seen only a few times. The chain uses TRBV3-1 (or the pseudogene TRBV3-2) and TRBJ1-5; D call uncertain. The CDR3 extends over 17 amino acids. V was cut by 1 base and J by 5 bases, with 18 bases left in between. Germline V lookup: CDR1 LGHDT, CDR2 YNNKEL (reference sequence). DNA for the CDR3: TGTGCCAGCAGCCAAGGCCTATCGTACGGGAGGCATCAGCCCCAGCATTTT. Amino acids: CASSQGLSYGRHQPQHF.

The rearrangement links TRBV30 to TRBJ1-5, with TRBD1 matching 7 bases. CDR3 length: 14 residues. Germline CDR1 reads GTSNPN; CDR2 reads SVGIG (reference sequence). Trimming at V came to 5 bases and at J to 4 bases, leaving 8 bases not matched to a gene. CDR3 coding DNA: TGTGCCTGGGGTCAAGGACAGGTGAATCAGCCCCAGCATTTT. Residues: CAWGQGQVNQPQHF.

The chain carries TRBV28 and TRBJ1-2, with 7 bases lining up with TRBD1. V was pared by 5 bases and J by 7 bases, with 7 bases of the junction left unmatched. CDR1 and CDR2 from the germline V gene are MDHEN and SYDVKM. This CDR3 spans 13 amino acids. The CDR3 region has the DNA TGTGCCAGCAGTGAGACAGGGACTCGTGGCTACACCTTC. Amino acids: CASSETGTRGYTF.

This chain joins TRBV4-2 and TRBJ2-5, with a possible D match to TRBD2 (5 bases). Germline V lookup: CDR1 LGHNA, CDR2 YNFKEQ. Trimming stripped 1 base from V and 2 bases from J, with 8 bases between. This CDR3 spans 14 amino acids. The CDR3 DNA sequence: TGTGCCAGCAGCCAAGTACTAGGGCAAGAGACCCAGTACTTC. Residues: CASSQVLGQETQYF.

The V gene is TRBV10-3, the J gene TRBJ2-3; possibly TRBD2 for D (6 bases). The CDR3 runs 14 residues. V was trimmed by 6 bases and J by 1 base, leaving 11 bases between them. CDR1 and CDR2 (germline): ENHRY, SYGVKD. CDR3: CAISLSSGTDTQYF. CDR3 coding DNA: TGTGCCATCAGCCTCTCTAGCGGCACAGATACGCAGTATTTT.

This rearrangement joins TRBV27 to TRBJ1-5, with a possible D match to TRBD1 (5 bases). The V end was cut by 4 bases, the J end by 9 bases, with 13 bases between. CDR3 length: 13 residues. Germline V gene lookup returns CDR1 MNHEY and CDR2 SMNVEV (reference sequence). The CDR3 region has the DNA TGTGCCAGCAGTTACGCCCCAGGGCGGCCCCAGCATTTT. Amino acid sequence: CASSYAPGRPQHF.

The CDR3 DNA reads as TGTGCCATCAGTAAGGTCCCGGGACAGGGATACGGGGCCAACGTCCTGACTTTC. Its translation: CAISKVPGQGYGANVLTF. J is TRBJ2-6 and V is TRBV10-3; TRBD1 aligns across 9 bases. The V gene end was trimmed by 5 bases and the J gene end by 4 bases; junction bases not matched to a gene: 12. Germline V gene lookup returns CDR1 ENHRY and CDR2 SYGVKD. The CDR3 is 18 amino acids.

This chain links TRBV27 with TRBJ1-1; TRBD1 aligns across 7 bases. Germline V gene lookup returns CDR1 MNHEY and CDR2 SMNVEV (reference sequence). Trimming at V came to 4 bases and at J to 6 bases, leaving 5 bases not matched to a gene. The CDR3 has 13 residues. The chain's CDR3 is CASSSRGLSEAFF. Here the CDR3 DNA reads TGTGCCAGCAGTTCGAGGGGGCTTTCTGAAGCTTTCTTT.

The chain couples TRBV29-1 to TRBJ1-2; D uncertain. The germline gives CDR1 SQVTM, CDR2 ANQGSEA. This CDR3 has 13 residues. The V end was cut by 5 bases, the J end by 8 bases, with 18 bases between. The CDR3 spells CSVLSTDGVGYTF. The CDR3, as DNA: TGCAGCGTTTTATCCACGGACGGGGTAGGCTACACCTTC.

This clone occurred a few times. This rearrangement joins TRBV11-2 to TRBJ1-3, with D perhaps TRBD1 (5 bases). This CDR3 contains 12 residues. Germline V gene sequence: CDR1 SGHAT, CDR2 FQNNGV. Between the trimmed V and J ends, which lost 5 bases and 6 bases, there was a span of 8 bases. The CDR3 sequence is CASSPTENTIYF. The CDR3 coding sequence is TGTGCCAGCAGCCCGACAGAAAACACCATATATTTT.

The J gene is TRBJ1-2, the V gene TRBV6-6; the D is unclear. Germline CDR1 and CDR2: MNHNY and SVGAGI (reference sequence). CDR3 length: 11 residues. Trimming left V 6 bases short and J 0 bases short, with 2 bases between. The chain's CDR3 is CASSANYGYTF. In DNA form, the CDR3 reads TGTGCCAGCAGCGCTAACTATGGCTACACCTTC.

The chain joins TRBV30 to TRBJ1-2, with no clear D. The CDR3 sequence is 13 residues long. Trimming removed 3 bases at V and 4 bases at J, with 12 bases between. The germline V gene encodes CDR1 GTSNPN and CDR2 SVGIG (reference sequence). CDR3 in DNA: TGTGCCTGGAGGGGAGGTCCAGGCTATGGCTACACCTTC. Its protein product is CAWRGGPGYGYTF.

The chain joins TRBV7-2 to TRBJ2-1, with 7 bases lining up with TRBD2. CDR1 is SGHTA and CDR2 is FQGNSA in the germline V gene. The CDR3 consists of 17 residues. The trim removed 0 bases at V and 7 bases at J, leaving 12 bases unmatched. The CDR3 DNA is TGTGCCAGCAGCTTAGCTGCTGGGGGGGGGTTCCCAAATGAGCAGTTCTTC. This sequence encodes CASSLAAGGGFPNEQFF.

Only a few counts were recorded for this clone. V usage is TRBV24-1 and J usage is TRBJ2-2, with 8 bases matching TRBD1. The CDR3 consists of 14 residues. J lost 9 bases, V lost 3 bases, and 5 bases had no gene match. Germline-derived CDR1 and CDR2 are KGHDR and SFDVKD. The chain's CDR3 is CATSDPDRGRELFF. The CDR3 region has the DNA TGTGCCACCAGTGATCCAGACAGGGGACGGGAGCTGTTTTTT.

V usage is TRBV9 and J usage is TRBJ1-5, with 7 bases aligning to TRBD1. This CDR3 comprises 15 residues. CDR1 and CDR2 (germline): SGDLS, YYNGEE. The junction had 6 bases not matched to a gene; V was cut back by 0 bases and J by 6 bases. DNA for the CDR3: TGTGCCAGCAGCGTAGTGAAAGGGGGCACTCAGCCCCAGCATTTT. It yields the protein CASSVVKGGTQPQHF.

In the case of this clone: At the DNA level, this CDR3 is encoded by other sequences in the same sample as well. The chain employs TRBV5-1 and TRBJ2-1; a weak D match, TRBD2 (5 bases). CDR3 length: 15 residues. CDR1 is SGHRS, CDR2 YFSETQ, per germline. V was clipped by 0 bases and J by 1 base, with 8 bases between them. The CDR3 sequence is CASSLETGSYNEQFF. Here the CDR3 DNA reads TGCGCCAGCAGCTTGGAAACGGGGTCCTACAATGAGCAGTTCTTC.

The genes are TRBV3-1 (or the pseudogene TRBV3-2) and TRBJ1-6; D possibly corresponds to TRBD1 (5 bases). V dropped 1 base and J dropped 9 bases, with 10 bases sitting between them. This CDR3 contains 14 residues. Germline CDR1 reads LGHDT; CDR2 reads YNNKEL (reference sequence). The CDR3 DNA follows: TGTGCCAGCAGCCAAGCGGGACTTGGTTCACCCCTCCACTTT. It encodes CASSQAGLGSPLHF.

This chain connects TRBV21-1 to TRBJ2-7; the table's TRBD1 call for D was not verified on the DNA. TRBV21-1 is a documented pseudogene. This CDR3 has 15 amino acids. The CDR3 loop is CASIVKGTGAYEQYF. The CDR3 DNA reads TGTGCCAGCATCGTGAAAGGGACAGGAGCCTACGAGCAGTACTTC.

This chain connects TRBV19 to TRBJ2-1; 13 positions match TRBD2. Trimming removed 6 bases from V and 6 bases from J; junction bases left unmatched: 2. Germline assignment: CDR1 LNHDA and CDR2 SQIVND (reference sequence). The CDR3 length is 14 residues. The CDR3 coding sequence is TGTGCCAGTAGGGGACTAGCGGGGCTCAATGAGCAGTTCTTC. It yields the protein CASRGLAGLNEQFF.

The V call is TRBV5-1, the J call TRBJ1-2; 7 nucleotides line up with TRBD1. The CDR3 runs to 14 residues. The germline V gene encodes CDR1 SGHRS and CDR2 YFSETQ. The J segment lost 8 bases and the V segment lost 4 bases, leaving 11 bases of the junction unmatched. CDR3 region: CASSQDRVDQGYTF. The CDR3 region has the DNA TGCGCCAGCAGCCAAGACAGGGTCGATCAGGGCTACACCTTC.

CDR3 nucleotide sequence: TGTGCCAGCAGCGGCAGGGACAGGGGAGGGAATCAGCCCCAGCATTTT. This translates into CASSGRDRGGNQPQHF. The chain couples TRBV6-2 or TRBV6-3 to TRBJ1-5; 10 nucleotides align to TRBD1. This CDR3 region has 16 residues. Germline CDR1 is MNHEY and CDR2 is SVGEGT. J gave up 4 bases and V 6 bases, and 9 bases lay outside the gene matches.

The chain is built from TRBV3-1 (or the pseudogene TRBV3-2) and TRBJ2-3; TRBD2 matches at 12 bases. V was pared by 0 bases and J by 3 bases, with 7 bases of the junction left unmatched. This CDR3 is 18 amino acids long. Looked up from germline, CDR1 is LGHDT and CDR2 is YNNKEL (reference sequence). The CDR3 region has the DNA TGTGCCAGCAGCCAAGAGATAAGACTAGCGGGAGTAACAGATACGCAGTATTTT. Its protein is CASSQEIRLAGVTDTQYF.

This chain links TRBV12-3 or TRBV12-4 with TRBJ1-1; no definite D call. V dropped 5 bases and J dropped 2 bases, with 9 bases sitting between them. CDR3 length equals 13 residues. CDR3 bases: TGTGCCAGCAGTATGGCGGTAAACACTGAAGCTTTCTTT. Its protein is CASSMAVNTEAFF.

This chain links TRBV28 with TRBJ1-5; TRBD1 matches at 9 bases. The germline V gene has CDR1 MDHEN and CDR2 SYDVKM. The CDR3 has 14 amino acids. The V gene end was trimmed by 7 bases and the J gene end by 7 bases; junction bases not matched to a gene: 8. CDR3: CASTLTGGLQPQHF. CDR3 bases: TGTGCCAGCACTCTGACAGGGGGTTTACAGCCCCAGCATTTT.

CDR3 sequence reads: CASRTGTLATEAFF. The CDR3 DNA reads as TGTGCCAGCAGAACCGGGACATTGGCGACTGAAGCTTTCTTT. The chain is built from TRBV7-9 and TRBJ1-1; TRBD1 might be the D (6 bases). This CDR3 is 14 amino acids long. With 6 bases removed from V and 5 bases from J, the gap between germline ends came to 16 bases. CDR1 SEHNR and CDR2 FQNEAQ come from the germline V gene (reference sequence).

This rearrangement joins TRBV6-5 to TRBJ1-3, with D unresolved. In germline, CDR1 is MNHEY, CDR2 SVGAGI. The CDR3 is 13 amino acids. Deletions cut 0 bases from V and 4 bases from J, with 4 bases between. The CDR3 DNA sequence: TGTGCCAGCAGTTACTCGGCCGGAAACACCATATATTTT. Its translation is CASSYSAGNTIYF.

This chain connects TRBV12-5 to TRBJ2-3; 12 nucleotides align to TRBD2. The germline V gene has CDR1 LGHNT and CDR2 FRNRAP. This CDR3 is 16 amino acids long. V was pared by 5 bases and J by 0 bases, with 3 bases of the junction left unmatched. The CDR3 reads CASGPGLAGSTDTQYF. The CDR3 DNA sequence: TGTGCTAGTGGTCCGGGACTAGCGGGCAGCACAGATACGCAGTATTTT.

This clone was counted only a few times. This rearrangement joins TRBV5-6 to TRBJ1-2; a possible D gene is TRBD1 (6 bases). Germline-derived CDR1 and CDR2 are SGHDT and YYEEEE. This CDR3 spans 12 amino acids. With 3 bases removed from V and 8 bases from J, the gap between germline ends came to 11 bases. The CDR3 is CASSSGQYGYTF. As DNA, the CDR3 is TGTGCCAGCAGCTCTGGACAGTACGGCTACACCTTC.

The V gene is TRBV19, the J gene TRBJ2-7; 7 bases are shared with TRBD2. V was clipped by 4 bases and J by 2 bases; unmatched bases: 5. Per the germline V gene, CDR1 is LNHDA and CDR2 is SQIVND (reference sequence). The CDR3 consists of 14 residues. The CDR3 sequence is CASSKAGLTYEQYF. The CDR3 DNA reads TGTGCCAGTAGTAAAGCGGGGTTGACCTACGAGCAGTACTTC.